This record covers a single TCR beta chain. The data derive from a study of blood T cell repertoires in COVID-19. Method: immunoSEQ multiplex PCR; TCRdb's copy keeps in-frame clones and lacks some. The sample records some 90,000 clones, 80% to 90% being singletons. Germline-derived CDR1 and CDR2 are KGHDR and SFDVKD. The CDR3 runs to 18 residues. V shed 1 base and J 0 bases; nucleotides not matched to a gene: 6. The source is a woman aged 80 or over with acute or convalescent COVID-19. The specimen sequenced was peripheral blood. The chain couples TRBV24-1 to TRBJ2-1; 9 nucleotides match TRBD1. The CDR3 nucleotides are TGTGCCACCAGTGATTTAGGGACAGGGCTGAGCTCCTACAATGAGCAGTTCTTC. Amino acid sequence: CATSDLGTGLSSYNEQFF.